The 24 T cell receptor beta chains below come from one sample, sequenced in a study of blood T cell repertoires in COVID-19. Sequencing used immunoSEQ multiplex PCR; TCRdb keeps in-frame clones, though not all of them. The sample records hundreds of thousands of clones, approximately 85% being singletons. Material: peripheral blood. The receptors originated from a human donor in a cohort sampled during active COVID-19.

The J gene is TRBJ1-1, the V gene TRBV5-8; TRBD1 might be the D (6 bases). The CDR3 runs to 14 residues. Germline CDR1 is SGHTS and CDR2 is YDEGEE. Trimming pared 4 bases from V and 7 bases from J, leaving 17 bases between. CDR3 loop: CASSQILDRLEAFF. CDR3 coding DNA: TGTGCCAGCAGCCAAATTCTCGACAGGCTTGAAGCTTTCTTT.

This chain links TRBV5-1 with TRBJ2-2; TRBD1 aligns across 7 bases. This CDR3 region has 15 residues. The V gene end was trimmed by 2 bases and the J gene end by 7 bases; junction bases not matched to a gene: 8. Germline lookup yields CDR1 SGHRS and CDR2 YFSETQ. CDR3 DNA: TGCGCCAGCAGCTTAACAGGGGACCTTAACGGGGAGCTGTTTTTT. As protein: CASSLTGDLNGELFF.

This chain uses TRBV11-3 with TRBJ1-2; 9 bases are shared with TRBD1. J gave up 5 bases and V 5 bases, and 3 bases lay outside the gene matches. CDR1 SGHNT and CDR2 YENEEA come from the germline V gene. The CDR3 covers 13 residues. CDR3 protein: CASSPGQGYGYTF. The CDR3 DNA follows: TGTGCCAGCAGCCCGGGACAGGGATATGGCTACACCTTC.

This clone came up a few times. This sequence joins TRBV27 and TRBJ1-3; D is unresolved. The CDR3 loop spans 14 amino acids. V lost 6 bases to trimming and J lost 0 bases, with 9 bases between them. CDR1 and CDR2 (germline): MNHEY, SMNVEV (reference sequence). The CDR3 region has the DNA TGTGCCAGCAGCCCCCACAACTCTGGAAACACCATATATTTT. It specifies CASSPHNSGNTIYF.

V gene TRBV24-1 combines with J gene TRBJ2-7; 13 bases match TRBD2. The germline V gene has CDR1 KGHDR and CDR2 SFDVKD. CDR3 length: 16 amino acids. V shed 4 bases, J shed 2 bases, and the junction held 4 bases outside the gene matches. CDR3 nucleotides: TGTGCCACCAGTGACGGGGGACTAGCGGGGACCTACGAGCAGTACTTC. Its protein is CATSDGGLAGTYEQYF.

This clone was observed a few times. This chain connects TRBV6-5 to TRBJ1-5; possible D gene TRBD1, 5 bases. V was shortened by 7 bases and J by 2 bases, with 15 bases between the two germline ends. The CDR3 consists of 15 residues. Germline CDR1 MNHEY, CDR2 SVGAGI. CDR3: CASKIQGRGNQPQHF. CDR3 sequence (DNA): TGTGCCAGCAAAATCCAGGGCCGGGGCAATCAGCCCCAGCATTTT.

The chain couples TRBV9 to TRBJ1-4; no definite D call. CDR3 length equals 13 residues. Germline-derived CDR1 and CDR2 are SGDLS and YYNGEE. Trimming shortened V by 0 bases and J by 4 bases, and 4 bases separated the two germline ends. For the CDR3, the DNA is TGTGCCAGCAGCGTAGGCTATAATGAAAAACTGTTTTTT. Translated, it gives CASSVGYNEKLFF.

The V call is TRBV5-5, the J call TRBJ1-1, with D unclear. Germline CDR1 reads SGHKS; CDR2 reads YYEKEE (reference sequence). The V end lost 1 base, the J end lost 4 bases, and 14 bases lay between the germline ends. The length of the CDR3 is 15 residues. The CDR3 bases are TGTGCCAGCAGCTTGATAGGAGGGTCCCCCACTGAAGCTTTCTTT. It is translated as CASSLIGGSPTEAFF.

V gene TRBV11-3 combines with J gene TRBJ1-1, with D perhaps TRBD1 (5 bases). V was cut by 2 bases and J by 4 bases, with 11 bases left in between. CDR1 and CDR2 from the germline V gene are SGHNT and YENEEA. The CDR3 is made up of 14 amino acids. The CDR3 DNA is TGTGCCAGCAGCTTAAAGGGGTTTGGCACTGAAGCTTTCTTT. Protein sequence: CASSLKGFGTEAFF.

CDR3 sequence (DNA): TGTGCCAGCAGGCGCCCCCCAGGGGCGGCAGCTTTCTTT. Residues: CASRRPPGAAAFF. The rearrangement links TRBV12-3 or TRBV12-4 to TRBJ1-1, with a weak D call TRBD1 (6 bases). The CDR3 is 13 residues long. Trimming removed 6 bases from V and 10 bases from J, with 18 bases in between.

This chain connects TRBV12-3 or TRBV12-4 to TRBJ1-1; D is undetermined. The CDR3 contains 12 residues. Trimming took 5 bases from V and 10 from J, leaving 14 bases between them. The chain's CDR3 is CASSHPPPGAFF. DNA of the CDR3: TGTGCCAGCAGTCACCCTCCCCCGGGAGCTTTCTTT.

This chain uses TRBV7-9 with TRBJ1-5; 7 positions agree with TRBD1. The germline V gene has CDR1 SEHNR and CDR2 FQNEAQ (reference sequence). The CDR3 covers 16 residues. J was trimmed by 0 bases and V by 2 bases; bases with no gene match: 4. CDR3 nucleotides: TGTGCCAGCAGCTTATCAGGGGGAAATAGCAATCAGCCCCAGCATTTT. This translates into CASSLSGGNSNQPQHF.

The chain links TRBV30 to TRBJ1-5; D perhaps matches TRBD1 (6 bases). CDR3 size: 15 residues. CDR1 GTSNPN and CDR2 SVGIG come from the germline V gene (reference sequence). V lost 0 bases and J 9 bases, leaving 18 bases between the germline ends. CDR3 nucleotides: TGTGCCTGGAGTGTCTCCGACTTAGTAGGGGGGCCCCAGCATTTT. As protein: CAWSVSDLVGGPQHF. The full variable domain, in which reference TRBV30 and TRBJ1-5 provide the parts outside the CDR3, is SQTIHQWPATLVQPVGSPLSLECTVEGTSNPNLYWYRQAAGRGLQLLFYSVGIGQISSEVPQNLSASRPQDRQFILSSKKLLLSDSGFYLCAWSVSDLVGGPQHFGDGTRLSIL.

This sequence joins TRBV4-1 and TRBJ2-3; D might be TRBD1 (6 bases). The CDR3 length is 17 residues. V lost 0 bases and J 2 bases, leaving 15 bases between the germline ends. Looked up from germline, CDR1 is MGHRA and CDR2 is YSYEKL. CDR3 in amino acids: CASSQDGGTGSTDTQYF. The CDR3 bases are TGCGCCAGCAGCCAAGATGGAGGAACAGGGTCCACAGATACGCAGTATTTT.

The chain uses TRBV12-3 or TRBV12-4 and TRBJ2-2; no firm D call. The germline V and J ends were trimmed by 6 bases and 8 bases, with 13 bases remaining between them. The CDR3 has 13 amino acids. CDR3 nucleotides: TGTGCCAGCAGCCTAGACGGTGGGGGGGAGCTGTTTTTT. Translating it yields CASSLDGGGELFF.

With respect to this clone: Other nucleotide sequences in the sample specify the same CDR3. This chain links TRBV6-5 with TRBJ2-5, with TRBD2 identical over 9 bases. Losses at the gene ends were 0 bases for V and 2 bases for J; bases not matched to a gene: 4. Per the germline V gene, CDR1 is MNHEY and CDR2 is SVGAGI. The CDR3 loop spans 16 amino acids. The DNA for the CDR3 is TGTGCCAGCAGTTACTCGAGAGCGGGGGGACAAGAGACCCAGTACTTC. This encodes CASSYSRAGGQETQYF.

The chain is built from TRBV7-9 and TRBJ2-3; D is perhaps TRBD1 (6 bases). The germline V gene encodes CDR1 SEHNR and CDR2 FQNEAQ (reference sequence). The CDR3 spans 16 residues. The ends were cut back, 5 bases at V and 0 bases at J, with 15 bases in the middle. CDR3 amino acids: CASSNPVQGSTDTQYF. The CDR3 DNA follows: TGTGCCAGCAGCAACCCCGTTCAGGGGAGCACAGATACGCAGTATTTT.

The rearrangement joins TRBV3-1 (or the pseudogene TRBV3-2) to TRBJ2-7; D gene ambiguous. V dropped 0 bases and J dropped 4 bases, with 4 bases sitting between them. Germline V gene data show CDR1 as LGHDT and CDR2 as YNNKEL (reference sequence). The length of the CDR3 is 12 residues. The CDR3 DNA is TGTGCCAGCAGCCAAGAACTATACGAGCAGTACTTC. Its protein product is CASSQELYEQYF.

On this clone itself: Other nucleotide sequences from this sample produce the same CDR3. The chain couples TRBV20-1 to TRBJ1-2, with D perhaps matching TRBD1 (5 bases). CDR1 DFQATT and CDR2 SNEGSKA come from the germline V gene (reference sequence). With 4 bases removed from V and 4 bases from J, the gap between germline ends came to 7 bases. The CDR3 extends over 11 amino acids. Here the CDR3 reads CSATTAYGYTF. The CDR3 coding sequence is TGCAGTGCTACGACAGCCTATGGCTACACCTTC.

This sequence joins TRBV15 and TRBJ1-1; no clear D gene. The CDR3 has 13 residues. The germline V gene has CDR1 LNHNV and CDR2 YYDKDF (reference sequence). V was clipped by 3 bases and J by 1 base, with 6 bases between them. CDR3 sequence: CATSRTQNTEAFF. The CDR3 coding sequence is TGTGCCACCAGCAGGACTCAGAACACTGAAGCTTTCTTT.

The genes are TRBV18 and TRBJ2-1; possible D gene TRBD2, 5 bases. Germline values: CDR1 KGHSH, CDR2 LQKENI. The CDR3 loop spans 12 amino acids. V was trimmed by 4 bases and J by 10 bases, leaving 11 bases between them. The CDR3 loop is CASSLYPGEQFF. CDR3 coding DNA: TGTGCCAGCTCACTGTACCCGGGAGAGCAGTTCTTC.

This clone has a single count. The genes are TRBV9 and TRBJ2-6, with D possibly TRBD1 on 5 matching bases. The germline V gene encodes CDR1 SGDLS and CDR2 YYNGEE. The V end lost 4 bases, the J end lost 0 bases, and 11 bases lay between the germline ends. This CDR3 contains 16 residues. CDR3 in amino acids: CASSTRQTSGANVLTF. CDR3 nucleotides: TGTGCCAGCAGCACCCGACAGACCTCTGGGGCCAACGTCCTGACTTTC.

The chain has TRBV4-1 and TRBJ2-2; TRBD1 agrees at 8 bases. This CDR3 comprises 15 residues. From germline, CDR1 is MGHRA and CDR2 YSYEKL. V trimming: 4 bases; J trimming: 4 bases; junction bases outside the gene matches: 5. CDR3 in amino acids: CASSLGQGSTGELFF. The CDR3, as DNA: TGCGCCAGCAGCCTTGGACAGGGTAGCACCGGGGAGCTGTTTTTT.

The V call is TRBV10-2, the J call TRBJ2-3; 12 bases line up with TRBD2. There are 16 residues in the CDR3. Germline CDR1 WSHSY, CDR2 SAAADI. The trim removed 7 bases at V and 4 bases at J, leaving 9 bases unmatched. CDR3 region: CASTPTSGGMADTQYF. CDR3 in DNA: TGCGCCAGCACCCCAACTAGCGGGGGGATGGCAGATACGCAGTATTTT.